The 31 T cell receptor beta chains given below trace back to one sample, sequenced in a study of CD8+ T cells in alopecia areata. Extracted RNA was reverse transcribed into cDNA, the sequencing template. Profiling relied on immunoSEQ multiplex PCR, and the TCRdb table lists in-frame clones only, not all of them. The sample carries about 120,000 clones, 53% recorded once. As to treatment: oral pan-JAK inhibitor, 5-10 mg twice daily. Sample: CD4+ T cells sorted from blood, taken at week 4, from a patient treated with tofacitinib. The receptors shown here come from a human donor with alopecia areata.

The chain combines TRBV30 with TRBJ1-5; no clear D. Trimming removed 0 bases from V and 3 bases from J, with 15 bases in between. This CDR3 comprises 16 residues. Germline CDR1 and CDR2: GTSNPN and SVGIG (reference sequence). This CDR3 reads CAWSVGGVVNNQPQHF. The CDR3 DNA is TGTGCCTGGAGTGTCGGAGGAGTTGTAAACAATCAGCCCCAGCATTTT.

A few counts support this clone. The chain recombines TRBV29-1 with TRBJ2-7; D remains unclear. V was shortened by 8 bases and J by 11 bases, with 19 bases between the two germline ends. The germline V gene encodes CDR1 SQVTM and CDR2 ANQGSEA. CDR3 length: 11 amino acids. The CDR3 protein is CSSKGSDGEYF. CDR3 nucleotide sequence: TGCAGCTCGAAAGGGTCAGACGGAGAGTACTTC.

The V call is TRBV29-1, the J call TRBJ2-1; possibly TRBD2 for D (6 bases). Germline V gives CDR1 SQVTM, CDR2 ANQGSEA. This CDR3 has 14 residues. V lost 8 bases and J lost 7, with 21 bases in between. The CDR3 spells CSPSQGGPGNEQFF. The CDR3 coding sequence is TGCAGCCCCAGCCAAGGAGGGCCTGGAAATGAGCAGTTCTTC.

The chain joins TRBV27 to TRBJ1-1; 7 bases map to TRBD1. The CDR3 length is 15 residues. The V gene's germline CDR1 is MNHEY and CDR2 SMNVEV (reference sequence). With V trimmed by 5 bases and J by 4 bases, 10 bases remained unmatched. The CDR3 DNA reads TGTGCCAGCAGTCCGGTGACAGGGTTGGCCACTGAAGCTTTCTTT. It specifies CASSPVTGLATEAFF.

This clone showed up just once. The rearrangement uses TRBV30 and TRBJ1-1; weak D call: TRBD1 (6 bases). V was cut by 6 bases and J by 5 bases, with 16 bases left in between. The CDR3 spans 13 residues. Germline V CDR1 and CDR2: GTSNPN, SVGIG (reference sequence). CDR3 nucleotides: TGTGCCTGCACAAGACAGGCAGGAACTGAAGCTTTCTTT. Translating it yields CACTRQAGTEAFF.

This chain connects TRBV9 to TRBJ1-5; D call uncertain. Germline CDR1 is SGDLS and CDR2 is YYNGEE. V lost 4 bases to trimming and J lost 7 bases, with 12 bases between them. This CDR3 is built from 13 residues. The CDR3 bases are TGTGCCAGCAGCTCCCTGGGGAGCCAGCCCCAGCATTTT. Protein sequence: CASSSLGSQPQHF.

This clone turned up a few times. The V gene is TRBV7-9, the J gene TRBJ2-7, with 12 bases that match TRBD2. V trimming: 9 bases; J trimming: 7 bases; junction bases outside the gene matches: 10. This CDR3 comprises 14 residues. CDR1 is SEHNR and CDR2 is FQNEAQ in the germline V gene (reference sequence). CDR3 amino acids: CASSRLAGVEEQYF. The DNA of the CDR3 is TGTGCCAGTTCCCGACTAGCGGGGGTCGAGGAGCAGTACTTC.

This clone occurred a few times. The chain is built from TRBV27 and TRBJ2-7; tentative D call: TRBD1 (7 bases). From germline, CDR1 is MNHEY and CDR2 SMNVEV (reference sequence). The CDR3 is 16 residues long. The V and J ends lost 9 bases and 0 bases respectively, with 21 bases between them. The CDR3 sequence is CASSKNSGGFSYEQYF. The DNA for the CDR3 is TGTGCCAGTTCCAAGAATTCAGGGGGGTTCTCCTACGAGCAGTACTTC.

Worth noting for this clone: The junction departs from germline at one end; a sequencing error may be responsible. This sequence joins TRBV5-1 and TRBJ1-1; 9 bases map to TRBD1. CDR3 length: 12 amino acids. The V gene's germline CDR1 is SGHRS and CDR2 YFSETQ. CDR3 protein: CASSRDRESGAF. In DNA form, the CDR3 reads TGCGCCAGCAGCCGGGACAGGGAGAGTGGGGCTTTT.

The chain uses TRBV30 and TRBJ2-6; D is perhaps TRBD1 or TRBD2 (5 bases each). V dropped 5 bases and J dropped 4 bases, with 24 bases sitting between them. CDR3 length: 18 residues. CDR1 is GTSNPN and CDR2 is SVGIG in the germline V gene (reference sequence). The CDR3 coding sequence is TGTGCCTGGGGGCCGGGGATTTTCTCCAGGGCCGGGGCCAACGTCCTGACTTTC. This sequence encodes CAWGPGIFSRAGANVLTF. Combining the CDR3 with reference TRBV30 and TRBJ2-6 gives the whole variable domain SQTIHQWPATLVQPVGSPLSLECTVEGTSNPNLYWYRQAAGRGLQLLFYSVGIGQISSEVPQNLSASRPQDRQFILSSKKLLLSDSGFYLCAWGPGIFSRAGANVLTFGAGSRLTVL.

This clone was seen a few times. V gene TRBV29-1 combines with J gene TRBJ1-1; D ambiguous. Per the germline V gene, CDR1 is SQVTM and CDR2 is ANQGSEA. The V end lost 2 bases, the J end lost 3 bases, and 10 bases lay between the germline ends. The CDR3 contains 13 residues. The CDR3 bases are TGCAGCGTTGAACAGGCGTCGTACACTGAAGCTTTCTTT. Its translation is CSVEQASYTEAFF. Full variable domain (rest looked up from reference TRBV29-1 and TRBJ1-1): SAVISQKPSRDICQRGTSLTIQCQVDSQVTMMFWYRQQPGQSLTLIATANQGSEATYESGFVIDKFPISRPNLTFSTLTVSNMSPEDSSIYLCSVEQASYTEAFFGQGTRLTVV.

The chain couples TRBV30 to TRBJ2-1; D is perhaps TRBD2 (5 bases). In germline, CDR1 is GTSNPN, CDR2 SVGIG (reference sequence). This CDR3 contains 13 residues. Trimming pared 5 bases from V and 8 bases from J, leaving 16 bases between. DNA for the CDR3: TGTGCCTGGGGCGGGTCCCGTGACCATGAGCAGTTCTTC. It specifies CAWGGSRDHEQFF.

The chain has TRBV30 and TRBJ2-2; D remains unclear. CDR1 GTSNPN and CDR2 SVGIG come from the germline V gene (reference sequence). V lost 2 bases and J lost 3, with 7 bases in between. This CDR3 has 13 amino acids. CDR3 coding DNA: TGTGCCTGGAGTCCGAGCGACACCGGGGAGCTGTTTTTT. Amino acids: CAWSPSDTGELFF.

The chain carries TRBV29-1 and TRBJ1-1; D possibly corresponds to TRBD1 (5 bases). Trimming removed 7 bases at V and 5 bases at J, with 17 bases between. Germline V gives CDR1 SQVTM, CDR2 ANQGSEA. The CDR3 runs to 13 residues. The CDR3 region has the DNA TGCAGCGCCCGTGGCAGTGGGGGTACTGAAGCTTTCTTT. This gives the protein CSARGSGGTEAFF. The full variable domain, with the rest looked up from reference TRBV29-1 and TRBJ1-1, is SAVISQKPSRDICQRGTSLTIQCQVDSQVTMMFWYRQQPGQSLTLIATANQGSEATYESGFVIDKFPISRPNLTFSTLTVSNMSPEDSSIYLCSARGSGGTEAFFGQGTRLTVV.

This chain uses TRBV29-1 with TRBJ1-2; D gene uncertain. From germline, CDR1 is SQVTM and CDR2 ANQGSEA. There are 14 residues in the CDR3. With 4 bases removed from V and 3 bases from J, the gap between germline ends came to 15 bases. Here the CDR3 DNA reads TGCAGCGTTGTTCTCCGCACGGACCACTATGGCTACACCTTC. It encodes CSVVLRTDHYGYTF.

In its sample, this clone was seen a few times. The gene calls are TRBV30 and TRBJ2-6; D gene uncertain. Germline V gene lookup returns CDR1 GTSNPN and CDR2 SVGIG (reference sequence). Deletions cut 6 bases from V and 1 base from J, with 16 bases between. The CDR3 totals 16 residues. The CDR3 DNA reads as TGTGCCTGCCGCAGAAGCAAACCATCTGGGGCCAACGTCCTGACTTTC. Translating gives CACRRSKPSGANVLTF. The complete variable domain, with remaining parts taken from reference TRBV30 and TRBJ2-6, reads SQTIHQWPATLVQPVGSPLSLECTVEGTSNPNLYWYRQAAGRGLQLLFYSVGIGQISSEVPQNLSASRPQDRQFILSSKKLLLSDSGFYLCACRRSKPSGANVLTFGAGSRLTVL.

The rearrangement joins TRBV4-1 to TRBJ1-4; the D is unclear. The V end lost 2 bases, the J end lost 7 bases, and 11 bases lay between the germline ends. The CDR3 contains 14 residues. CDR1 is MGHRA and CDR2 is YSYEKL in the germline V gene. The CDR3 sequence is CASSQQAVGEKLFF. In DNA form, the CDR3 reads TGCGCCAGCAGCCAACAGGCCGTGGGTGAAAAACTGTTTTTT.

The chain links TRBV29-1 to TRBJ1-1; no clear D. V gave up 6 bases and J gave up 0 bases, with 8 bases separating them. Germline CDR1 reads SQVTM; CDR2 reads ANQGSEA. The CDR3 consists of 12 residues. The CDR3 is CSVKDVNTEAFF. The CDR3 DNA reads TGCAGCGTCAAGGACGTGAACACTGAAGCTTTCTTT.

The chain combines TRBV30 with TRBJ1-5, with 7 nucleotides matching TRBD1. The CDR3 is 13 residues long. Per the germline V gene, CDR1 is GTSNPN and CDR2 is SVGIG (reference sequence). DNA for the CDR3: TGTGCTCTCGGCACAGGGGGCAATCAGCCCCAGCATTTT. Protein sequence: CALGTGGNQPQHF.

This clone has a handful of counts. V usage is TRBV5-1 and J usage is TRBJ2-1, with TRBD2 identical over 11 bases. The V segment lost 4 bases and the J segment 3 bases; nucleotides outside the gene matches: 3. The CDR3 contains 15 residues. Germline CDR1 and CDR2: SGHRS and YFSETQ. The CDR3 nucleotides read TGCGCCAGCAGCGTCCTAGCGGGAGGCTACAATGAGCAGTTCTTC. Its protein product is CASSVLAGGYNEQFF. The full variable domain, rest sourced from reference TRBV5-1 and TRBJ2-1, is KAGVTQTPRYLIKTRGQQVTLSCSPISGHRSVSWYQQTPGQGLQFLFEYFSETQRNKGNFPGRFSGRQFSNSRSEMNVSTLELGDSALYLCASSVLAGGYNEQFFGPGTRLTVL.

Points on this clone: The same CDR3 also results from other DNA sequences found in this sample. The chain uses TRBV7-9 and TRBJ1-2; D uncertain. The CDR3 totals 12 residues. The V and J ends lost 1 base and 3 bases respectively, with 3 bases between them. CDR1 is SEHNR, CDR2 FQNEAQ, per germline (reference sequence). The CDR3 protein is CASSLGDYGYTF. The CDR3 nucleotides read TGTGCCAGCAGCTTAGGGGACTATGGCTACACCTTC.

V and J are TRBV29-1 and TRBJ2-7; D gene ambiguous. V was pared by 4 bases and J by 3 bases, with 7 bases between. This CDR3 is built from 11 residues. CDR1 SQVTM and CDR2 ANQGSEA come from the germline V gene. CDR3 protein: CSVVVGYEQYF. CDR3 bases: TGCAGCGTTGTTGTGGGCTACGAGCAGTACTTC.

This clone appeared a single time. The chain recombines TRBV5-1 with TRBJ2-1; 7 bases map to TRBD1. This CDR3 region has 14 residues. CDR1 SGHRS and CDR2 YFSETQ come from the germline V gene. J lost 0 bases, V lost 4 bases, and 1 base had no gene match. Here the CDR3 reads CASSRDSSYNEQFF. The CDR3 DNA is TGCGCCAGCAGCCGGGACAGCTCCTACAATGAGCAGTTCTTC. Together with reference TRBV5-1 and TRBJ2-1, the CDR3 gives the full variable domain: KAGVTQTPRYLIKTRGQQVTLSCSPISGHRSVSWYQQTPGQGLQFLFEYFSETQRNKGNFPGRFSGRQFSNSRSEMNVSTLELGDSALYLCASSRDSSYNEQFFGPGTRLTVL.

This clone was seen only a few times. This chain links TRBV30 with TRBJ1-2; no reliable D call. The V and J ends lost 0 bases and 5 bases respectively, with 13 bases between them. The germline V gene encodes CDR1 GTSNPN and CDR2 SVGIG (reference sequence). There are 14 residues in the CDR3. Here the CDR3 reads CAWSVLGGSYGYTF. The CDR3 DNA reads as TGTGCCTGGAGTGTACTCGGCGGTTCTTATGGCTACACCTTC.

The rearrangement uses TRBV30 and TRBJ1-5, with 10 positions matching TRBD1. Trimming took 0 bases from V and 4 from J; bases not matched to a gene: 9. Looked up from germline, CDR1 is GTSNPN and CDR2 is SVGIG (reference sequence). The CDR3 extends over 17 amino acids. The CDR3 nucleotides read TGTGCCTGGAGTGTACGTTATCCGGGACAGGGGAATCAGCCCCAGCATTTT. This sequence encodes CAWSVRYPGQGNQPQHF.

This rearrangement joins TRBV30 to TRBJ2-3; 10 positions match TRBD2. Germline V CDR1 and CDR2: GTSNPN, SVGIG (reference sequence). The CDR3 consists of 13 residues. The CDR3 loop is CAGLAELTDTQYF. DNA for the CDR3: TGTGCTGGACTAGCGGAACTCACAGATACGCAGTATTTT.

For the CDR3, the DNA is TGCGCCAGCAGCCAGTCAACCGGGACAGAAGAGACCCAGTACTTC. It is translated as CASSQSTGTEETQYF. The genes are TRBV4-1 and TRBJ2-5, with 7 bases that match TRBD1. CDR3 length: 15 residues. Germline V gene lookup returns CDR1 MGHRA and CDR2 YSYEKL. The V gene end was trimmed by 3 bases and the J gene end by 3 bases; junction bases not matched to a gene: 7.

The genes are TRBV30 and TRBJ2-4; D tentatively fits TRBD1 or TRBD2 (6 bases each). Germline V gene lookup returns CDR1 GTSNPN and CDR2 SVGIG (reference sequence). There are 13 residues in the CDR3. Trimming left V 1 base short and J 7 bases short, with 11 bases between. CDR3 sequence: CAWSGGAFNIQYF. In DNA form, the CDR3 reads TGTGCCTGGAGTGGGGGGGCCTTTAACATTCAGTACTTC.

This clone has only a few counts. The rearrangement links TRBV11-2 to TRBJ2-7; the match to TRBD2 covers 9 bases. The CDR3 is made up of 16 amino acids. Germline CDR1 reads SGHAT; CDR2 reads FQNNGV. Trimming took 5 bases from V and 1 from J; bases not matched to a gene: 9. CDR3 residues: CASSPRVTSGSYEQYF. CDR3 bases: TGTGCCAGCAGCCCCCGTGTGACTAGCGGATCCTACGAGCAGTACTTC. The full variable domain, in which reference TRBV11-2 and TRBJ2-7 provide the parts outside the CDR3, is EAGVAQSPRYKIIEKRQSVAFWCNPISGHATLYWYQQILGQGPKLLIQFQNNGVVDDSQLPKDRFSAERLKGVDSTLKIQPAKLEDSAVYLCASSPRVTSGSYEQYFGPGTRLTVT.

The chain recombines TRBV30 with TRBJ1-2; no firm D call. Germline loops: CDR1 GTSNPN, CDR2 SVGIG (reference sequence). The CDR3 runs 14 residues. V shed 0 bases and J shed 7 bases, with 15 bases lying between them. The CDR3 loop reads CAWSVGLGKIGYTF. In DNA form, the CDR3 reads TGTGCCTGGAGTGTCGGTCTAGGGAAGATTGGCTACACCTTC.

The chain links TRBV30 to TRBJ1-2; D call uncertain. The CDR3 runs 17 residues. The V end was cut by 0 bases, the J end by 0 bases, with 17 bases between. CDR1 and CDR2 (germline): GTSNPN, SVGIG (reference sequence). CDR3 in amino acids: CAWSVVFGWETNYGYTF. The CDR3 DNA reads as TGTGCCTGGAGTGTAGTTTTTGGGTGGGAGACTAACTATGGCTACACCTTC.